This T cell receptor beta chain was captured in a study of cytomegalovirus exposure and HLA in healthy donors. The CDR3 runs to 15 residues. Germline-derived CDR1 and CDR2 are LNHDA and SQIVND (reference sequence). The germline V and J ends were trimmed by 6 bases and 3 bases, with 15 bases remaining between them. Primers: 60 Vbeta forward and 13 Jbeta reverse. Produced via immunoSEQ multiplex PCR; TCRdb's table is partial and in-frame only. The sample spans approximately 110,000 clones; the ten largest clones claim 3.5% to 4.5%. Study-wide results and limits: Association with HLA alleles at 0.05 false discovery rate was found for 16,951 TCR beta sequences in a later analysis. The likely origin of a cluster of highly shared sequence variants was a sequencing artifact. Earlier analysis looked at TCR beta V segments, and most were productive about 90% or about 30% of the time. In a later analysis, V- and J-gene trimming of beta chains associated with a DCLRE1C missense variant, replicated independently.

About this clone: The antigen is unknown.

The sequenced sample was PBMCs. This TCR was recovered from a young man in good health and CMV-seronegative. The gene calls are TRBV19 and TRBJ1-5; D unclear. CDR3 residues: CASSFEVVNNQPQHF. Here the CDR3 DNA reads TGTGCCAGTAGCTTCGAGGTGGTAAACAATCAGCCCCAGCATTTT.